The 4 T cell receptor beta chains below were found in one sample sequenced in a study of blood T cells in healthy people across ages. A sample-barcoded 5' primer and a J-beta primer mix were used in a second PCR of about 6 to 11 cycles. Via MiXCR, TCRdb re-called the 5' RACE reads, giving one row per CDR3 protein. Here the sample spans about 1.4 million distinct CDR3 sequences, approximately 59% being singletons. Material: blood. These receptor sequences come from a man between 18 and 29 years old in good health.

J is TRBJ1-6 and V is TRBV27; 7 nucleotides align to TRBD1. The CDR3 spans 17 residues. The germline CDR1 and CDR2 sequences are MNHEY and SMNVEV (reference sequence). The V and J ends lost 4 bases and 0 bases, in that order; junction bases with no gene match: 6. CDR3 residues: CASSSGGGSSYNSPLHF. CDR3 bases: TGTGCCAGCAGTTCGGGAGGGGGCAGCTCCTATAATTCACCCCTCCACTTT.

The rearrangement joins TRBV6-2 or TRBV6-3 to TRBJ2-7; D uncertain. The V end was cut by 7 bases, the J end by 6 bases, with 13 bases between. Germline values: CDR1 MNHEY, CDR2 SVGEGT. The CDR3 extends over 12 amino acids. CDR3 residues: CASKHLRGEQYF. The CDR3 region has the DNA TGTGCCAGCAAACATCTTCGCGGCGAGCAGTACTTC.

The gene calls are TRBV15 and TRBJ2-1, with D unclear. CDR1 is LNHNV and CDR2 is YYDKDF in the germline V gene (reference sequence). Trimming pared 4 bases from V and 10 bases from J, leaving 11 bases between. The CDR3 loop spans 12 amino acids. Written as DNA, the CDR3 is TGTGCCACCAGCAAAGTCAACGGAGAGCAGTTCTTC. Its translation is CATSKVNGEQFF.

CDR3 DNA sequence: TGTGCCAGCAGTTTATCAGTGTTGGAGACCCAGTACTTC. Protein product: CASSLSVLETQYF. The J gene is TRBJ2-5, the V gene TRBV27; D is unclear. The CDR3 is 13 amino acids. Trimming removed 0 bases at V and 5 bases at J, with 7 bases between. The germline V gene encodes CDR1 MNHEY and CDR2 SMNVEV (reference sequence).